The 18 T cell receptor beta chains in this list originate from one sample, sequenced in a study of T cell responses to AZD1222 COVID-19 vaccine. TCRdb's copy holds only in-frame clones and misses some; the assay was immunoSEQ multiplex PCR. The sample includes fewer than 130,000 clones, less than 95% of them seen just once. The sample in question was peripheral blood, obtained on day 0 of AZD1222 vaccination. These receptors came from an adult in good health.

The CDR3 nucleotides are TGTGCCAGCAGTTCGCCACTCGGGGGCGAGGGACAGCCCCAGCATTTT. It codes for CASSSPLGGEGQPQHF. V usage is TRBV6-6 and J usage is TRBJ1-5, with D possibly matching TRBD1 (6 bases). The CDR3 has 16 amino acids. V was clipped by 4 bases and J by 7 bases, with 20 bases between them. The V gene's germline CDR1 is MNHNY and CDR2 SVGAGI (reference sequence).

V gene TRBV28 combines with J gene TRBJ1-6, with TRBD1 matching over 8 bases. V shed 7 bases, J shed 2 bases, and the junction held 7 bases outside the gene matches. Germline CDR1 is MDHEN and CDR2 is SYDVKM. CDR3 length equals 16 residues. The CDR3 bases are TGTGCCAGCACCATCGGACAGGGACCCTATAATTCACCCCTCCACTTT. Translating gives CASTIGQGPYNSPLHF.

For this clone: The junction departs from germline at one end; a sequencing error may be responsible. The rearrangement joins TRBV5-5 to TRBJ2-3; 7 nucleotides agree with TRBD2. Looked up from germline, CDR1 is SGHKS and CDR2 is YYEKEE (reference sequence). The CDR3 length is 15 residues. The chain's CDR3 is CASNLGRGSTDTQYF. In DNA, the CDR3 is TGTGCCAGCAACTTGGGGCGGGGGTCCACAGATACGCAGTATTTT. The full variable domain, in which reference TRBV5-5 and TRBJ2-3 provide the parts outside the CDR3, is DAGVTQSPTHLIKTRGQQVTLRCSPISGHKSVSWYQQVLGQGPQFIFQYYEKEERGRGNFPDRFSARQFPNYSSELNVNALLLGDSALYLCASNLGRGSTDTQYFGPGTRLTVL.

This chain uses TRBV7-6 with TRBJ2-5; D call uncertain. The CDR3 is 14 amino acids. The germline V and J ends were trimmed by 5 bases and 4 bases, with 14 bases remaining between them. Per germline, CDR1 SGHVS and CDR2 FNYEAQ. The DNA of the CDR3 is TGTGCCAGCAGCGCGGACCCAGGCCTAGAGACCCAGTACTTC. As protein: CASSADPGLETQYF.

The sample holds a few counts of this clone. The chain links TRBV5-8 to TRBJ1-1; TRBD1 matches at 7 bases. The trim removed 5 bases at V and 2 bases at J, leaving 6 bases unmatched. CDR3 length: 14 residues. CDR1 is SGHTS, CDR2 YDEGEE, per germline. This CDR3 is CASRPRDRNTEAFF. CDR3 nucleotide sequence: TGTGCCAGCAGACCCCGGGACAGAAACACTGAAGCTTTCTTT. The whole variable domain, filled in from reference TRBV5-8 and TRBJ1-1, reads EAGVTQSPTHLIKTRGQQATLRCSPISGHTSVYWYQQALGLGLQFLLWYDEGEERNRGNFPPRFSGRQFPNYSSELNVNALELEDSALYLCASRPRDRNTEAFFGQGTRLTVV.

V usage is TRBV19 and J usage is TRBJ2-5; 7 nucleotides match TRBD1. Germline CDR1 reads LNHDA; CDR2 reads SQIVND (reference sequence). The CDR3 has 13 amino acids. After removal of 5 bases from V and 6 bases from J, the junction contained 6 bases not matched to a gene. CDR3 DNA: TGTGCCAGTAGTCTGACAGGGTCCCAGACCCAGTACTTC. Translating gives CASSLTGSQTQYF.

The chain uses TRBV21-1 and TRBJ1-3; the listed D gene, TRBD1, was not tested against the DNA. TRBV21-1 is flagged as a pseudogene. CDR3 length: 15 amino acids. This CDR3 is CASSKVPRGYRTIYF. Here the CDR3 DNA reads TGTGCCAGCAGCAAAGTCCCAAGGGGGTATCGCACCATATATTTT.

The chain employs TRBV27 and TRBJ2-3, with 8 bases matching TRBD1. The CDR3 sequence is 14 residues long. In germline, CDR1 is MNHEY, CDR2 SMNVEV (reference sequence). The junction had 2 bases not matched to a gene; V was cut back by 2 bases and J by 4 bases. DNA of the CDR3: TGTGCCAGCAGTTTAGTACAGGGGGCAGATACGCAGTATTTT. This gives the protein CASSLVQGADTQYF.

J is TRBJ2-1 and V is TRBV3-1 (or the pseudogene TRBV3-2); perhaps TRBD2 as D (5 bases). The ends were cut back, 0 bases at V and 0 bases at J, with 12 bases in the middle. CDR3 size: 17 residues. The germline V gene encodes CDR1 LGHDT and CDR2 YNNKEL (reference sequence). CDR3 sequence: CASSQEWLGSSYNEQFF. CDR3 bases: TGTGCCAGCAGCCAAGAGTGGTTGGGGAGCTCCTACAATGAGCAGTTCTTC.

CDR3 sequence: CATGRINEQFF. The CDR3 coding sequence is TGTGCCACGGGACGCATCAATGAGCAGTTCTTC. This chain links TRBV15 with TRBJ2-1; tentatively, D is TRBD1 or TRBD2 (5 bases each). V was cut by 9 bases and J by 6 bases, with 9 bases left in between. The CDR3 runs to 11 residues. Per the germline V gene, CDR1 is LNHNV and CDR2 is YYDKDF (reference sequence). Using reference TRBV15 and TRBJ2-1 for the parts outside the CDR3, the full variable domain is DAMVIQNPRYQVTQFGKPVTLSCSQTLNHNVMYWYQQKSSQAPKLLFHYYDKDFNNEADTPDNFQSRRPNTSFCFLDIRSPGLGDTAMYLCATGRINEQFFGPGTRLTVL.

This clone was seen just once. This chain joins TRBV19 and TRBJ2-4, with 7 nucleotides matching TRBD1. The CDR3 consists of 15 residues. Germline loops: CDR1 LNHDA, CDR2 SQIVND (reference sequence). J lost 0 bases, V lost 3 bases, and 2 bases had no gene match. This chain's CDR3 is CASSMGQLAKNIQYF. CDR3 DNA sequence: TGTGCCAGTAGTATGGGACAGCTAGCCAAAAACATTCAGTACTTC.

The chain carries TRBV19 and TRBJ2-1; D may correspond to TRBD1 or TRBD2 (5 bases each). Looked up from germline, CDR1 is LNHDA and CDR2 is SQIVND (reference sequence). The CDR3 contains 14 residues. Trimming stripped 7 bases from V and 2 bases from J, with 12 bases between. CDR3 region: CASNGAGPYNEQFF. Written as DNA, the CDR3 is TGTGCCAGTAACGGGGCCGGCCCCTACAATGAGCAGTTCTTC.

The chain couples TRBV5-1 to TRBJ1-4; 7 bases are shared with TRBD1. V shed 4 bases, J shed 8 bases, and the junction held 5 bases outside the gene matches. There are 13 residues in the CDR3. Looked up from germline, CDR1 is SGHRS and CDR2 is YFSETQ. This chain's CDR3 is CASSTGTAEKLFF. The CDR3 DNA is TGCGCCAGCAGCACCGGGACAGCCGAAAAACTGTTTTTT.

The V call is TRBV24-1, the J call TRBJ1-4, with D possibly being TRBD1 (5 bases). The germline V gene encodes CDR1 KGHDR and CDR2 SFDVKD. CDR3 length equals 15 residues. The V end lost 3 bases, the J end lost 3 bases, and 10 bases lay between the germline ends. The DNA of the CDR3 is TGTGCCACCAGTGATGGTCGGGGGTCTAATGAAAAACTGTTTTTT. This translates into CATSDGRGSNEKLFF.

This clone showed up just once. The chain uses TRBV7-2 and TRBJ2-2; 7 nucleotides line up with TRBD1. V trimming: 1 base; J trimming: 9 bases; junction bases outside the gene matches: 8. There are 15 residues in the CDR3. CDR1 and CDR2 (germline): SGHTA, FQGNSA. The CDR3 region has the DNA TGTGCCAGCAGCTTAGATTGGACAGGTTGGAGGGAGCTGTTTTTT. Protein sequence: CASSLDWTGWRELFF. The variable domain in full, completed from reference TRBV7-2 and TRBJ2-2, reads GAGVSQSPSNKVTEKGKDVELRCDPISGHTALYWYRQSLGQGLEFLIYFQGNSAPDKSGLPSDRFSAERTGGSVSTLTIQRTQQEDSAVYLCASSLDWTGWRELFFGEGSRLTVL.

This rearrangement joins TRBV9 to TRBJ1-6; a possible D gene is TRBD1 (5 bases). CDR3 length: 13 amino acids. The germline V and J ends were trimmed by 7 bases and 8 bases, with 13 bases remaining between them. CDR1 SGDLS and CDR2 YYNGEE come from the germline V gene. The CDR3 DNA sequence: TGTGCCAGCGGGACGGCCACAGATTCACCCCTCCACTTT. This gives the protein CASGTATDSPLHF.

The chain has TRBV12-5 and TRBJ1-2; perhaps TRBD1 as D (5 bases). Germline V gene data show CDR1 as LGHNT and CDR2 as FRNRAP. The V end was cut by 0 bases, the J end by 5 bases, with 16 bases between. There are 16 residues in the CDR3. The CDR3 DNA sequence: TGTGCTAGTGGTTTGGTACTCGCAGGGAGGAGTTATGGCTACACCTTC. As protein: CASGLVLAGRSYGYTF.

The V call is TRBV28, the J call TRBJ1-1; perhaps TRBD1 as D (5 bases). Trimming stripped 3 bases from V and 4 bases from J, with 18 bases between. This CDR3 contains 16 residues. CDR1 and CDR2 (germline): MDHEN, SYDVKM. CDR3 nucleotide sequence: TGTGCCAGCAGTTTGCGGCCTCAAGGGGCCAGCACTGAAGCTTTCTTT. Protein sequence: CASSLRPQGASTEAFF.